This T cell receptor (beta chain) derives from a study of T cells in localized non-small cell lung cancer. Assay used: immunoSEQ multiplex PCR; TCRdb lists only in-frame clones, some missing. The data show about 27,000 clones, 80% to 90% seen once. This CDR3 is 17 amino acids long. Trimming pared 5 bases from V and 0 bases from J, leaving 20 bases between. In germline, CDR1 is SGHVS, CDR2 FQNEAQ. Study-level results: Paired adjacent lung recovered a median about 61 of the top 100 tumor clones.

Comment on this clone: Its specificity is not known.

This TCR was sampled from a female donor over 55 with stage II squamous cell lung carcinoma. The input for sequencing was peripheral blood, taken before any cancer treatment. The V and J genes are TRBV7-8 and TRBJ2-7; TRBD1 or TRBD2 may be the D gene (5 bases each). CDR3 loop: CASSQPQTGTSSYEQYF. Written as DNA, the CDR3 is TGTGCCAGCAGCCAACCCCAAACGGGGACGAGCTCCTACGAGCAGTACTTC.